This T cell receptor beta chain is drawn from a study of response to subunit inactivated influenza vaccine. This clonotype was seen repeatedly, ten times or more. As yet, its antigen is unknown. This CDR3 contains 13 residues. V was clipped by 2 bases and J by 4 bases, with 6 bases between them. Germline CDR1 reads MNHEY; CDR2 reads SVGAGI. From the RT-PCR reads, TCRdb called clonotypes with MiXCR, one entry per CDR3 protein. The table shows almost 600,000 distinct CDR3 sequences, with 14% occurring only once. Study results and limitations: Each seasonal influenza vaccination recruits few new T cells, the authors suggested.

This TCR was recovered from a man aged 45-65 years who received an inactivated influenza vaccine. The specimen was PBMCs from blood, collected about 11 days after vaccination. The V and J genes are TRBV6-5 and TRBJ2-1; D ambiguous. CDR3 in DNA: TGTGCCAGCAGTTACAGGGTTTACAATGAGCAGTTCTTC. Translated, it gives CASSYRVYNEQFF.